Listed below are T cell receptor beta chains from one sample, sequenced in a study of low-dose radiotherapy and immunotherapy resistance in tumors. One entry per CDR3 protein results from TCRdb running MiXCR on the reads. The table includes under 70,000 distinct CDR3 sequences, roughly 23% detected once. This material consisted of PBMCs, taken after low-dose radiotherapy plus immunotherapy. The receptor set was obtained from a male donor with prostate cancer. CDR3s include the opening cysteine and the closing phenylalanine or tryptophan. D genes are given only for firm matches. Expanded clones get a size class; other rows say once, few or many, or leave the size out.

CDR3 protein: CASSSQTSGRKNEQFF; CDR3 DNA: TGTGCCAGCAGTTCACAGACTAGCGGGAGAAAAAATGAGCAGTTCTTC; D gene: TRBD2; clone size: NA; J gene: TRBJ2-1; V gene: TRBV6-2/TRBV6-3
CDR3 protein: CASSFDRGQAGYTF; CDR3 DNA: TGTGCCAGCAGCTTTGACAGGGGGCAGGCTGGCTACACCTTC; D gene: TRBD1; clone size: many; J gene: TRBJ1-2; V gene: TRBV7-2
CDR3 protein: CAVGGTGNTGELFF; CDR3 DNA: TGTGCCGTGGGGGGGACAGGGAACACCGGGGAGCTGTTTTTT; D gene: NA; clone size: many; J gene: TRBJ2-2; V gene: TRBV19
CDR3 protein: CASSPGRGRYEQYF; CDR3 DNA: TGTGCCAGCTCCCCCGGCCGGGGGAGGTACGAGCAGTACTTC; D gene: NA; clone size: many; J gene: TRBJ2-7; V gene: TRBV18
CDR3 protein: CASSSTSGGPYEQYF; CDR3 DNA: TGCGCCAGCAGCTCGACTAGCGGGGGGCCCTACGAGCAGTACTTC; D gene: TRBD2; clone size: NA; J gene: TRBJ2-7; V gene: TRBV5-1
CDR3 protein: CASSPETDFGVHNSPLHF; CDR3 DNA: TGTGCCAGCAGCCCAGAAACGGACTTTGGTGTTCATAATTCACCCCTCCACTTT; D gene: NA; clone size: many; J gene: TRBJ1-6; V gene: TRBV7-2
CDR3 protein: CASSRGLNTDTQYF; CDR3 DNA: TGTGCCAGCAGTCGCGGACTAAACACAGATACGCAGTATTTT; D gene: NA; clone size: many; J gene: TRBJ2-3; V gene: TRBV6-2/TRBV6-3
CDR3 protein: CSARGYSRDFPTDTQYF; CDR3 DNA: TGCAGTGCTAGAGGATACTCTAGAGACTTCCCAACAGATACGCAGTATTTT; D gene: NA; clone size: many; J gene: TRBJ2-3; V gene: TRBV20-1
CDR3 protein: CSASGRAPNEQFF; CDR3 DNA: TGCAGTGCTAGCGGGAGGGCCCCCAATGAGCAGTTCTTC; D gene: TRBD2; clone size: many; J gene: TRBJ2-1; V gene: TRBV20-1
CDR3 protein: CASSLDYSNQPQHF; CDR3 DNA: TGTGCCAGCAGCTTAGACTATAGCAATCAGCCCCAGCATTTT; D gene: NA; clone size: NA; J gene: TRBJ1-5; V gene: TRBV7-9
CDR3 protein: CASSQQGRTDTQYF; CDR3 DNA: TGTGCCAGCAGCCAACAGGGGCGCACGGATACGCAGTATTTT; D gene: TRBD1; clone size: many; J gene: TRBJ2-3; V gene: TRBV13
CDR3 protein: CASSLGFAGQGAQPQHF; CDR3 DNA: TGTGCCAGCAGCTTAGGCTTCGCGGGACAGGGCGCTCAGCCCCAGCATTTT; D gene: TRBD1; clone size: many; J gene: TRBJ1-5; V gene: TRBV7-9
CDR3 protein: CAISQKDGYTF; CDR3 DNA: TGTGCCATCAGTCAAAAAGACGGCTACACCTTC; D gene: NA; clone size: many; J gene: TRBJ1-2; V gene: TRBV10-3
CDR3 protein: CASTETSGRPQYF; CDR3 DNA: TGTGCCAGCACAGAGACTAGCGGGAGGCCCCAGTACTTC; D gene: TRBD2; clone size: NA; J gene: TRBJ2-7; V gene: TRBV11-2
CDR3 protein: CASSRPVSGTGGFNEQFF; CDR3 DNA: TGTGCCAGCAGCCGCCCGGTTTCCGGGACAGGGGGTTTCAATGAGCAGTTCTTC; D gene: TRBD1; clone size: NA; J gene: TRBJ2-1; V gene: TRBV6-2/TRBV6-3
CDR3 protein: CASSLEQSTYEQYF; CDR3 DNA: TGTGCCAGCAGCTTAGAACAGTCGACCTACGAGCAGTACTTC; D gene: NA; clone size: many; J gene: TRBJ2-7; V gene: TRBV11-1
CDR3 protein: CVVGGTNYGYTF; CDR3 DNA: TGTGTGGTGGGGGGAACTAACTATGGCTACACCTTC; D gene: NA; clone size: NA; J gene: TRBJ1-2; V gene: TRBV6-1